This T cell receptor beta chain was sequenced for a study of T cells in Graves' hyperthyroidism and ophthalmopathy. Absent ophthalmopathy progression within 18 months defined stable Graves' hyperthyroidism. Investigators excluded patients with uncontrolled infection, other autoimmune disease, pregnancy or lactation. Amplification of TCR beta CDR3 regions was performed using RNA transcripts as template. TCR CDR3 underwent first-round RT-PCR with the HTBI primer set. One entry per CDR3 protein results from TCRdb running MiXCR on the multiplex PCR reads. The sample has around 420,000 distinct CDR3 sequences; 15% to 17% are singletons. Study-wide results and caveats: Ophthalmopathy was model-predicted a median approximately 6.9 months pre-onset. Within blood appeared most thyroid clonotypes that had expanded above 0.001.

The germline CDR1 and CDR2 sequences are SEHNR and FQNEAQ (reference sequence). The CDR3 has 14 amino acids. A few counts support this clonotype. No antigen is known for it. This may be a read error, as it is one base from a much larger clone. This chain links TRBV7-9 with TRBJ1-1; TRBD1 aligns across 7 bases. The sequence derives from a woman aged 18-29 years with Graves' hyperthyroidism. Specimen: blood. The CDR3 is CASSFQGEDTGAFF. The CDR3 nucleotides read TGTGCCAGCAGCTTTCAGGGGGAGGACACTGGAGCTTTCTTT.